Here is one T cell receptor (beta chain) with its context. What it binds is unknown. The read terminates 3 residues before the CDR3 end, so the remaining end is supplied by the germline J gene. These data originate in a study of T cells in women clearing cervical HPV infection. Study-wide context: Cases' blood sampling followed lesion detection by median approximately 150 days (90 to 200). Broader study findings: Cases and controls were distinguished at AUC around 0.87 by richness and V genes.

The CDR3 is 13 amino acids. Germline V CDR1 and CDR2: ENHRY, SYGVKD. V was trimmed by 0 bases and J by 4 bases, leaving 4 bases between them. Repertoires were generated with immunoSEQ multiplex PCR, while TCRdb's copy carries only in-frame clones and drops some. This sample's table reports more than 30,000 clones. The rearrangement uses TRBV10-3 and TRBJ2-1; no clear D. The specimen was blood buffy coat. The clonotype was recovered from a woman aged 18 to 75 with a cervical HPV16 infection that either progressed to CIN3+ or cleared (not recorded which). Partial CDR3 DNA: TGTGCCATCAGTGAGTCCAGGTACAATGAG. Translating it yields CAISESRYNE. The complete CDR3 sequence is CAISESRYNEQFF.